This T cell receptor beta chain was sequenced for a study of somatic mutations in cytotoxic T cells in rheumatoid arthritis. Assay: immunoSEQ multiplex PCR; the TCRdb copy retains only in-frame clones and omits some. The profile shows approximately 20,000 clones, around 83% of them singletons. This clone was recorded once. What was sequenced was CD8+ T cells sorted from blood. The origin of this receptor is a man younger than 35 with rheumatoid arthritis.

The CDR3 spells CASSLDVNTEAFF. In DNA, the CDR3 is TGTGCCAGCAGCTTGGATGTCAACACTGAAGCTTTCTTT. The V call is TRBV5-6, the J call TRBJ1-1, with D unresolved. CDR1 is SGHDT, CDR2 YYEEEE, per germline. This CDR3 comprises 13 residues. Trimming stripped 0 bases from V and 2 bases from J, with 5 bases between.